The sequence of this T cell receptor beta chain was determined in a study of identical twins. TCRdb analysed the 5' RACE reads with MiXCR anew, one entry per CDR3 protein. The table lists fewer than 550,000 distinct CDR3 sequences, more than 13% of them singletons. Germline trimming cut 5 bases from V and 3 bases from J; bases unmatched to any gene: 12. Germline CDR1 reads MNHEY; CDR2 reads SMNVEV (reference sequence). This CDR3 has 19 residues. This clonotype came up many times. This same sample was also part of a study on yellow fever vaccine responses in identical twins.

The sample comprised CD4+ T cells sorted from blood. The clonotype originates from a woman aged 18-29 years in good health. The V call is TRBV27, the J call TRBJ2-1; TRBD2 matches 14 bases. The CDR3 protein is CASSPPPRTSGGSYNEQFF. The CDR3 nucleotides are TGTGCCAGCAGTCCTCCCCCCCGGACTAGCGGGGGGAGCTACAATGAGCAGTTCTTC.